Listed below are T cell receptor beta chains from one sample, sequenced in a study of a mutant IDH1 vaccine in newly diagnosed glioma. Profiled with immunoSEQ multiplex PCR; TCRdb holds only in-frame clones, not every one. Altogether about 36,000 clones are present, roughly 76% being singletons, with the ten largest covering around 10%. No antigen has been assigned to these receptors. The starting material was PBMCs, obtained from a glioma patient whose treatment included an IDH1 peptide vaccine. Receptors originate from a man aged 45-60 years with glioma. Each CDR3 is given with its conserved first and last residue. A D gene is named only where the DNA matches it firmly. Clone sizes are given selectively: once, few, many, or a class where the clone is expanded.

D,size,V,J,CDR3,DNA
TRBD2,-,TRBV7-2,TRBJ2-5,CASSASGARQETQYF,TGTGCCAGCAGCGCAAGCGGGGCGAGACAAGAGACCCAGTACTTC
TRBD1,-,TRBV2,TRBJ1-5,CASRIDRVNQPQHF,TGTGCCAGCAGGATTGACAGGGTCAATCAGCCCCAGCATTTT
TRBD1,-,TRBV14,TRBJ2-7,CASSQDGSDRVAYEQYF,TGTGCCAGCAGCCAAGATGGGTCGGACAGGGTGGCCTACGAGCAGTACTTC
TRBD1,-,TRBV28,TRBJ1-2,CASSPGGPYGYTF,TGTGCCAGCAGCCCAGGGGGGCCCTATGGCTACACCTTC
-,-,TRBV6-5,TRBJ1-5,CASTAISGQPQHF,TGTGCCAGCACCGCAATTTCTGGACAGCCCCAGCATTTT
TRBD1,-,TRBV30,TRBJ1-1,CAWAGGRAEAFF,TGTGCCTGGGCAGGGGGCCGGGCTGAAGCTTTCTTT
-,few,TRBV5-4,TRBJ1-2,CASSPSLTGLANYGYTF,TGTGCCAGCAGCCCGTCCCTGACGGGACTAGCTAACTATGGCTACACCTTC
TRBD1,-,TRBV5-1,TRBJ1-3,CASSHGQGLSGNTIYF,TGCGCCAGCAGCCATGGACAGGGCCTCTCTGGAAACACCATATATTTT
-,-,TRBV27,TRBJ2-4,CASSLPLSGSKNIQYF,TGTGCCAGCAGTCTACCATTAAGCGGGTCCAAAAACATTCAGTACTTC
TRBD1,-,TRBV7-9,TRBJ2-7,CASSAGTGSLGEQYF,TGTGCCAGCAGCGCCGGGACAGGGAGTCTCGGCGAGCAGTACTTC
-,-,TRBV6-1,TRBJ1-5,CASSEFHFRVPNHQPQHF,TGTGCCAGCAGTGAATTTCATTTCAGGGTTCCCAACCATCAGCCCCAGCATTTT
-,-,TRBV6-1,TRBJ1-6,CASNRSGSPLHF,TGTGCCAGCAACAGGTCAGGTTCACCCCTCCACTTT
TRBD1,-,TRBV4-1,TRBJ1-2,CASSQSRTGGGSYGYTF,TGCGCCAGCAGCCAAAGTAGGACAGGGGGTGGGAGCTATGGCTACACCTTC
-,-,TRBV6-6,TRBJ1-2,CATLVGGKGYTF,TGTGCCACCCTCGTTGGGGGAAAAGGCTACACCTTC
TRBD1,-,TRBV7-9,TRBJ1-6,CASSSQGEGSPLHF,TGTGCCAGCAGCTCTCAGGGGGAAGGGTCACCCCTCCACTTT
TRBD1,-,TRBV6-5,TRBJ1-2,CASSAYRGLWNGYTF,TGTGCCAGCAGTGCCTACAGGGGGCTTTGGAATGGCTACACCTTC
-,-,TRBV4-3,TRBJ1-1,CASSQEGFANEAFF,TGCGCCAGCAGCCAAGAGGGGTTTGCGAATGAAGCTTTCTTT
-,-,TRBV11-1,TRBJ2-1,CASSLARDEQFF,TGTGCCAGCAGCTTAGCGAGGGATGAGCAGTTCTTC
TRBD1,-,TRBV7-2,TRBJ1-1,CASSPQGQLNTEAFF,TGTGCCAGCAGCCCCCAGGGACAGTTGAACACTGAAGCTTTCTTT
-,-,TRBV2,TRBJ1-1,CASSPFMNTEAFF,TGTGCCAGCAGTCCTTTTATGAACACTGAAGCTTTCTTT
-,medium-sized,TRBV30,TRBJ1-5,CAWSVQGNQPQHF,TGTGCCTGGAGTGTACAAGGGAATCAGCCCCAGCATTTT
-,-,TRBV14,TRBJ1-2,CASSQAQGTGYGYTF,TGTGCCAGCAGCCAAGCACAGGGCACCGGCTATGGCTACACCTTC
-,-,TRBV2,TRBJ2-7,CAIQRGISYEQYF,TGTGCCATACAGCGCGGTATTTCCTACGAGCAGTACTTC
TRBD1,-,TRBV5-1,TRBJ1-4,CASSSGQGNEKLFF,TGCGCCAGCAGTTCGGGACAGGGGAATGAAAAACTGTTTTTT
-,-,TRBV7-2,TRBJ2-3,CASSFVRADTQYF,TGTGCCAGCAGCTTTGTACGGGCAGATACGCAGTATTTT
-,few,TRBV30,TRBJ1-1,CAWSRSRSAEAFF,TGTGCCTGGAGTCGTAGCCGGTCGGCTGAAGCTTTCTTT
-,-,TRBV4-1,TRBJ2-1,CASSQETGQFF,TGCGCCAGCAGCCAAGAGACTGGGCAGTTCTTC
-,-,TRBV12-1,TRBJ2-2,CASRSRESVKNTGELFF,TGTGCCAGCAGAAGCCGAGAGAGTGTCAAGAACACCGGGGAGCTGTTTTTT
TRBD1,few,TRBV19,TRBJ1-1,CASTNRGVVNTEAFF,TGTGCCAGTACGAACAGGGGGGTTGTGAACACTGAAGCTTTCTTT
-,-,TRBV13,TRBJ2-7,CASWCRRVFGGDEQYF,TGTGCCAGCTGGTGTCGTAGGGTTTTCGGAGGGGACGAGCAGTACTTC
TRBD1,-,TRBV29-1,TRBJ2-3,CSAETGVQRRAGTQYF,TGCAGCGCTGAGACAGGGGTCCAAAGAAGGGCTGGTACGCAGTATTTT
-,-,TRBV4-3,TRBJ2-5,CASSQDRSPQETQYF,TGCGCCAGCAGCCAAGATCGTTCCCCCCAAGAGACCCAGTACTTC
TRBD1,-,TRBV9,TRBJ2-1,CASSVGGGGASYNEQFF,TGTGCCAGCAGCGTAGGAGGGGGCGGCGCCTCCTACAATGAGCAGTTCTTC
-,-,TRBV7-2,TRBJ2-5,CASSLGIQETQYF,TGTGCCAGCAGCTTAGGTATCCAAGAGACCCAGTACTTC
TRBD1,once,TRBV5-6,TRBJ1-5,CASSMGQTDQPQHF,TGTGCCAGCAGCATGGGACAGACCGATCAGCCCCAGCATTTT
-,-,TRBV27,TRBJ1-6,CASSPGGTLHF,TGTGCCAGCAGCCCCGGAGGAACCCTCCACTTT
TRBD2,once,TRBV11-2,TRBJ2-7,CASSSGTSGRTYEQYF,TGTGCCAGCAGCTCAGGGACTAGCGGGAGGACCTACGAGCAGTACTTC